Listed here is a single TCR beta chain. The data belong to a study of control samples from healthy donors and cancer patients. V dropped 9 bases and J dropped 5 bases, with 16 bases sitting between them. Germline V gene sequence: CDR1 KGHDR, CDR2 SFDVKD. This CDR3 is built from 15 residues. Assay: immunoSEQ multiplex PCR; the TCRdb copy retains only in-frame clones and omits some. The data show about 20,000 clones, with around 80% seen just once and 25% to 30% held by the top ten. This chain uses TRBV24-1 with TRBJ1-6, with D perhaps matching TRBD1 (5 bases). This sequence originates from a woman aged 70-85 years with lung cancer. The sequenced material came from PBMCs. The CDR3, as DNA: TGTGCCACCGCTTCAGGGCAAGGGGATAATTCACCCCTCCACTTT. This sequence encodes CATASGQGDNSPLHF.